A selection of T cell receptor beta chains follows, all from one sample in a study of radiotherapy plus CTLA-4 blockade in lung cancer. Sequencing used immunoSEQ multiplex PCR; TCRdb keeps in-frame clones, though not all of them. The data show roughly 100,000 clones, with around 85% seen just once and around 2% held by the top ten. This material consisted of peripheral blood, taken from a patient treated with radiotherapy plus ipilimumab. These receptors all come from a human donor with non-small cell lung cancer that progressed on radiotherapy plus ipilimumab. Some clones in this sample may be carry-over from other donors' samples. Each CDR3 is given with its conserved first and last residue. The D gene is left open where the match is weak. Part of the rows lack a size; the others show once, few, many or a class for expanded clones.

d_call clone_size j_call v_call cdr3_aa cdr3_nt
- - TRBJ1-2 TRBV30 CAWSVKYQEDPDGYTF TGTGCCTGGAGTGTAAAGTATCAGGAGGATCCCGATGGCTACACCTTC
- - TRBJ2-2 TRBV2 CASSLDRAGELFF TGTGCCAGCAGCCTGGACCGAGCCGGGGAGCTGTTTTTT
- - TRBJ1-5 TRBV18 CASSVAGGNQPQHF TGTGCCAGCTCAGTGGCTGGTGGCAATCAGCCCCAGCATTTT
- medium-sized TRBJ1-4 TRBV7-9 CASSLAQRAGEKLFF TGTGCCAGCAGCTTAGCACAGAGAGCCGGTGAAAAACTGTTTTTT
TRBD1 - TRBJ1-1 TRBV5-1 CASSFEGANTEAFF TGCGCCAGCAGCTTTGAGGGGGCTAACACTGAAGCTTTCTTT
TRBD1 - TRBJ1-1 TRBV5-8 CASSTGVAKAFF TGTGCCAGCAGCACAGGGGTTGCCAAAGCTTTCTTT
- - TRBJ2-5 TRBV28 CASTRGHFQETQYF TGTGCCAGCACACGGGGGCACTTCCAAGAGACCCAGTACTTC
TRBD1 once TRBJ2-7 TRBV6-5 CASSRYRGNSYEQYF TGTGCCAGCAGCCGTTACAGGGGGAACTCCTACGAGCAGTACTTC
TRBD1 - TRBJ1-6 TRBV4-2 CASSQDGQGASSPLHF TGTGCCAGCAGCCAGGACGGACAGGGGGCAAGTTCACCCCTCCACTTT
- - TRBJ1-1 TRBV19 CASSNRVAPVTEAFF TGTGCCAGTAGTAATCGTGTGGCGCCGGTAACTGAAGCTTTCTTT
- once TRBJ1-5 TRBV7-2 CASSLGSQVSNQPQHF TGTGCCAGCAGCTTAGGCTCACAGGTTAGCAATCAGCCCCAGCATTTT
- - TRBJ2-5 TRBV2 CASERQRETQYF TGTGCCAGCGAGAGACAGAGGGAGACCCAGTACTTC
- - TRBJ1-2 TRBV5-4 CASSLDRGRGYGYTF TGTGCCAGCAGCTTGGACCGAGGAAGGGGGTATGGCTACACCTTC
- - TRBJ2-5 TRBV5-1 CASSPGPQETQYF TGCGCCAGCAGCCCGGGACCCCAAGAGACCCAGTACTTC
- - TRBJ2-7 TRBV7-9 CASSGAASSYEQYF TGTGCCAGCAGCGGAGCGGCAAGCTCCTACGAGCAGTACTTC
- - TRBJ2-3 TRBV2 CASSERYTSTDTQYF TGTGCCAGCAGCGAGAGGTATACTAGCACAGATACGCAGTATTTT
- - TRBJ2-1 TRBV7-8 CASSFRAVGIFEQFF TGTGCCAGCAGCTTCCGGGCAGTTGGGATTTTTGAGCAGTTCTTC
- - TRBJ2-2 TRBV9 CASSVSGPGGAGELFF TGTGCCAGCAGCGTATCCGGACCCGGAGGCGCCGGGGAGCTGTTTTTT
- - TRBJ1-5 TRBV4-1 CASSQPYRDSIQPQHF TGCGCCAGCAGCCAACCCTACCGGGACTCAATACAGCCCCAGCATTTT
TRBD1 - TRBJ2-2 TRBV4-3 CASSVLTGQGAGELFF TGCGCCAGCAGCGTATTGACGGGACAGGGGGCCGGGGAGCTGTTTTTT
TRBD1 - TRBJ1-2 TRBV19 CASSDQGADYGYTF TGTGCCAGTAGTGACCAGGGGGCTGATTATGGCTACACCTTC
- - TRBJ1-6 TRBV4-2 CASSRNPGRRNSPLHF TGTGCCAGCAGCCGGAATCCGGGACGAAGGAATTCACCCCTCCACTTT
TRBD1 - TRBJ2-5 TRBV5-6 CASSWRDRGPETQYF TGTGCCAGCAGCTGGAGGGACAGGGGGCCAGAGACCCAGTACTTC
TRBD1 - TRBJ1-2 TRBV28 CASSSGTGVYGYTF TGTGCCAGCAGCTCCGGGACAGGGGTTTATGGCTACACCTTC
TRBD1 medium-sized TRBJ2-2 TRBV7-3 CASGTGLSGELFF TGTGCCAGCGGGACAGGGCTTTCCGGGGAGCTGTTTTTT
- - TRBJ2-1 TRBV29-1 CSPQGLLIYNEQFF TGCAGCCCCCAGGGGCTCCTTATATACAATGAGCAGTTCTTC
- - TRBJ2-7 TRBV5-1 CASSLGDASKGYEQYF TGCGCCAGCAGCTTGGGTGATGCGTCGAAGGGCTACGAGCAGTACTTC